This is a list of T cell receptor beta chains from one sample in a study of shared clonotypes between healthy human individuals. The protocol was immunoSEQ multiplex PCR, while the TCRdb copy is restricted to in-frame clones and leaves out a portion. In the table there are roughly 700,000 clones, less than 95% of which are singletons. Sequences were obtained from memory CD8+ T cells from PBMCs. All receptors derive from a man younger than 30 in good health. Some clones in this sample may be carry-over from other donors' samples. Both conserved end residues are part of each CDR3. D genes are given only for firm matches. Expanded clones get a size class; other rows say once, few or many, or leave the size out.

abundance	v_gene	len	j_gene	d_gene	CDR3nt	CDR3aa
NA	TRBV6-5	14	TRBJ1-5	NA	TGTGCCAGCAGCCCCGGACGTTCGGGCCAGCCCCAGCATTTT	CASSPGRSGQPQHF
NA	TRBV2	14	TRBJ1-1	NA	TGTGCCAGCAATAGTAGAATTTTGAACACTGAAGCTTTCTTT	CASNSRILNTEAFF
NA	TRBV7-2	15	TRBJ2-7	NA	TGTGCCAGCAGCTTAGGGTGGGGGGACTCCTACGAGCAGTACTTC	CASSLGWGDSYEQYF
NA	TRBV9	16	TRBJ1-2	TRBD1	TGTGCCAGCAGCGTAGGAGCACAGGGGTTTGCCTATGGCTACACCTTC	CASSVGAQGFAYGYTF
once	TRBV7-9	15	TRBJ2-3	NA	TGTGCCAGCAGCCGTGTCGGGATACAAGGGGAGACGCAGTATTTT	CASSRVGIQGETQYF
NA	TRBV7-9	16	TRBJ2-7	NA	TGTGCCAGCAGCCCCCGTCCAGGCCAATTCCCCTACGAGCAGTACTTC	CASSPRPGQFPYEQYF
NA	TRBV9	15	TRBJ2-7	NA	TGTGCCAGCAGCGCCCAGCGGGACAGCCCCTACGAGCAGTACTTC	CASSAQRDSPYEQYF
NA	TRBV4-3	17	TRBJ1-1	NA	TGCGCCAGCAGCCAAGATGTGGTGGTAAGGGGGTTGACTGAAGCTTTCTTT	CASSQDVVVRGLTEAFF
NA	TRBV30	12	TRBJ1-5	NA	TGTGCCTGGAGTCTAGGGGGTCAGCCCCAGCATTTT	CAWSLGGQPQHF
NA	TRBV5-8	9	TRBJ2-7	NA	TGTGCCAGCAGCTTGACCGGGACCTTC	CASSLTGTF
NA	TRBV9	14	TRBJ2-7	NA	TGTGCCAGCAGCGTAGGTTACGGGGGCGGGGAGCAGTACTTC	CASSVGYGGGEQYF
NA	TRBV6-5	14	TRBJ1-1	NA	TGTGCCAGCAGTTTTCGGTACAAGAACACTGAAGCTTTCTTT	CASSFRYKNTEAFF
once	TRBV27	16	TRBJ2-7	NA	TGTGCCAGCAGTTCGGTAGTCGGGTTCAGGGTGTACGAGCAGTACTTC	CASSSVVGFRVYEQYF
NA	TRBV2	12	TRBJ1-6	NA	TGTGCCAGCAGTGAAGAGTCTTCACCCCTCCACTTT	CASSEESSPLHF
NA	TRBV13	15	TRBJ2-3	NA	TGTGCCAGCACAAGCCGGGACTTGAGCACAGATACGCAGTATTTT	CASTSRDLSTDTQYF
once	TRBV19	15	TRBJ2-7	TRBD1	TGTGCCAGTAGAGCGGGACAGGGCCCCGGGTACGAGCAGTACTTC	CASRAGQGPGYEQYF
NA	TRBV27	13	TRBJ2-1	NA	TGTGCCAGCAGTCAACAGGGTAGGGGTGAGCAGTTCTTC	CASSQQGRGEQFF
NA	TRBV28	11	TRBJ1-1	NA	TGTGCCAGCAGTTTACGTACCGAAGCTTTCTTT	CASSLRTEAFF
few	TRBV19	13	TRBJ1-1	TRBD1	TGTGCCAGCAAGACAGGGTGGAACACTGAAGCTTTCTTT	CASKTGWNTEAFF
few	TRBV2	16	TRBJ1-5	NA	TGTGCCAGCAGTGCTCAGCCACGGGTCAGCAATCAGCCCCAGCATTTT	CASSAQPRVSNQPQHF
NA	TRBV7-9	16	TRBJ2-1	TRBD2	TGTGCCAGCAGCTACCCCGGGAGGGGATCCTACAATGAGCAGTTCTTC	CASSYPGRGSYNEQFF
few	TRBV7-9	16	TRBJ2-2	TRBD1	TGTGCCAGCAGCTCCCGGACAGGGGGGAACACCGGGGAGCTGTTTTTT	CASSSRTGGNTGELFF
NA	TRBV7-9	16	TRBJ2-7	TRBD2	TGTGCCAGCAGCTTAGCCGCGGGAGGGCCCTCCTACGAGCAGTACTTC	CASSLAAGGPSYEQYF
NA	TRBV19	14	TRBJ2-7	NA	TGTGCCAGTAGTCGAGCGGGCCTCTCCTACGAGCAGTACTTC	CASSRAGLSYEQYF
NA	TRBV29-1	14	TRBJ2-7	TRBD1	TGCAGCGTCTATGGACAGGATAACTCCTACGAGCAGTACTTC	CSVYGQDNSYEQYF
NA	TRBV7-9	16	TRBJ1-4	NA	TGTGCCAGCAGCTCCAGACAGAGCTCAACTAATGAAAAACTGTTTTTT	CASSSRQSSTNEKLFF
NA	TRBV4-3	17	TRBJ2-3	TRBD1	TGCGCCAGCAGCCAAGGCTGGACAGGGGCAAGCCCAGATACGCAGTATTTT	CASSQGWTGASPDTQYF
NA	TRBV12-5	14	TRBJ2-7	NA	TGTGCTAGTGGTTCGGACGGACCATTCTACGAGCAGTACTTC	CASGSDGPFYEQYF
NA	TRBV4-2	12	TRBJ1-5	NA	TGTGCCAGCAGCCAAGGTGGGGGGCCCCAGCATTTT	CASSQGGGPQHF